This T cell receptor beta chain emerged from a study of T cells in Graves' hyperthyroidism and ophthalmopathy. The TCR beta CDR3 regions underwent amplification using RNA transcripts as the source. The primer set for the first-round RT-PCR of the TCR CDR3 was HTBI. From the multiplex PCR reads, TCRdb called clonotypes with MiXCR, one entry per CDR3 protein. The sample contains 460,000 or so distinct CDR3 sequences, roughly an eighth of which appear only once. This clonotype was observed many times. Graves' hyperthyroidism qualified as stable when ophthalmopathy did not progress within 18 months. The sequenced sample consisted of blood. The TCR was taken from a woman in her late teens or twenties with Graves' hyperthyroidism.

In DNA, the CDR3 is TGCGCCAGCACGGGGGGGCTAGCGGGAGTCAATGAGCAGTTCTTC. Residues: CASTGGLAGVNEQFF. The genes are TRBV10-2 and TRBJ2-1; 10 bases are a match to TRBD2. CDR3 length: 15 residues. Germline loops: CDR1 WSHSY, CDR2 SAAADI. The ends lost 7 bases at V and 6 bases at J; junction bases unmatched: 9.